This T cell receptor beta chain was observed in a study of blood T cell repertoires in COVID-19. Overall study context: Acute-phase and convalescent COVID-19 samples originated in the United States, Italy and Spain. In each case, the material was cDNA or gDNA derived from T cells, B-cell-depleted T cells, or PBMCs.

Authors' processing steps: Reference gene primer amplification in the assay estimated nucleated cell counts. Generated by immunoSEQ multiplex PCR, the TCRdb table keeps only in-frame clones and is missing some. That table gives V, J and clone size, and the DNA gave D and trimming. The sample has 150,000 or so clones, roughly 80% seen once; the top ten hold under 2%. There are many counts of this clone. V lost 5 bases and J lost 6; bases outside the gene matches: 9. This CDR3 region has 14 residues. Looked up from germline, CDR1 is SNHLY and CDR2 is FYNNEI. This receptor was obtained from an elderly man with acute or convalescent COVID-19. The sequenced sample was peripheral blood. The V gene is TRBV2, the J gene TRBJ1-2; 7 bases align to TRBD1. The CDR3 nucleotides read TGTGCCAGCAGTCAGAGCCGACAGGGCCATGGCTACACCTTC. Translating gives CASSQSRQGHGYTF.